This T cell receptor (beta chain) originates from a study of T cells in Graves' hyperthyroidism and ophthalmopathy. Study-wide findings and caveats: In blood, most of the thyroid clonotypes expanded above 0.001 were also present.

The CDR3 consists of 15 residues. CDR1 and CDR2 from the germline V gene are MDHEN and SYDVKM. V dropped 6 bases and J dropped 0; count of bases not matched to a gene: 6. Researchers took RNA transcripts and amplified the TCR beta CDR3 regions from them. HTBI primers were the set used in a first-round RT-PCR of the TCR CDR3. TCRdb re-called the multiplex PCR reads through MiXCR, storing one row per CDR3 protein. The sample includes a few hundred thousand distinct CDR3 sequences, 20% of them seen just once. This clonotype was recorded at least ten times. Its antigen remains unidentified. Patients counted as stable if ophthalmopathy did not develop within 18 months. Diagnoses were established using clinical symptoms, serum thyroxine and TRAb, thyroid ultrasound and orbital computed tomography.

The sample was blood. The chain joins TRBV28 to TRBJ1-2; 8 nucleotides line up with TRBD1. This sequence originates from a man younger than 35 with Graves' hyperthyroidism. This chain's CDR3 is CASSPGQESNYGYTF. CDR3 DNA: TGTGCCAGCAGCCCGGGACAGGAGTCTAACTATGGCTACACCTTC.